This TCR beta chain was recorded in a study of blood T cell repertoires in COVID-19. Data came from immunoSEQ multiplex PCR; TCRdb stores just in-frame clones and leaves some out. Among 250,000 to 350,000 clones, roughly nine tenths were seen once, and the ten largest hold about 2.2%. Cohorts were determined from participant-reported clinical history. V was shortened by 1 base and J by 3 bases, with 10 bases between the two germline ends. Per the germline V gene, CDR1 is LGHDT and CDR2 is YNNKEL (reference sequence). This CDR3 is built from 16 residues. This chain uses TRBV3-1 (or the pseudogene TRBV3-2) with TRBJ1-6; D possibly corresponds to TRBD1 (6 bases). Sequenced input: PBMCs or T cells enriched from blood (not recorded which). The receptor was isolated from a woman aged 18-29 years who had recovered from COVID-19. The CDR3 region has the DNA TGTGCCAGCAGCCAAGGGGGGGGGCTCTATAATTCACCCCTCCACTTT. It translates to CASSQGGGLYNSPLHF.